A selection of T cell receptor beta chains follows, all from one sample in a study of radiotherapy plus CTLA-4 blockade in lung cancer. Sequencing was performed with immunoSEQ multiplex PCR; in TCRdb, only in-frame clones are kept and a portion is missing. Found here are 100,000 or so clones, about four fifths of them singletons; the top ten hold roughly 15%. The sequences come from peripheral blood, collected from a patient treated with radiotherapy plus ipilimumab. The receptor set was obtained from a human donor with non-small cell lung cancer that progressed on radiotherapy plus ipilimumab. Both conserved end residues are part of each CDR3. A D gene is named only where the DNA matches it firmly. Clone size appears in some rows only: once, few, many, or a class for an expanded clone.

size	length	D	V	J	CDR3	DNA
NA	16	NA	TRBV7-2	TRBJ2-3	CASSLPGPRHTDTQYF	TGTGCCAGCAGCCTTCCAGGTCCTCGTCACACAGATACGCAGTATTTT
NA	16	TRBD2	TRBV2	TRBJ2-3	CASSRLAGVLGDTQYF	TGTGCCAGCAGTAGACTAGCGGGGGTGCTGGGGGATACGCAGTATTTT
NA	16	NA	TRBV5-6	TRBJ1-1	CASSLASWGGHTEAFF	TGTGCCAGCAGCTTGGCCTCCTGGGGCGGGCACACTGAAGCTTTCTTT
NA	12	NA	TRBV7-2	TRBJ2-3	CASSPGLDTQYF	TGTGCCAGCAGCCCGGGACTAGATACGCAGTATTTT
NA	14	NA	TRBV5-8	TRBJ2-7	CASSPARAHYEQYF	TGTGCCAGCAGCCCTGCCAGGGCCCACTACGAGCAGTACTTC
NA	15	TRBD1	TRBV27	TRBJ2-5	CASSSTGGAWETQYF	TGTGCCAGCAGTTCTACAGGGGGCGCGTGGGAGACCCAGTACTTC
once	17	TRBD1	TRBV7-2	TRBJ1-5	CASSLGAGGDSNQPQHF	TGTGCCAGCAGCTTAGGGGCAGGGGGCGATAGCAATCAGCCCCAGCATTTT
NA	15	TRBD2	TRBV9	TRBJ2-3	CASSVLLAGADTQYF	TGTGCCAGCAGCGTTCTCCTAGCGGGGGCAGATACGCAGTATTTT
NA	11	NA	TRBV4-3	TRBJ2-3	CASSQGTVLYF	TGCGCCAGCAGCCAAGGCACAGTACTGTATTTT
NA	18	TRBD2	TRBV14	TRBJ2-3	CASSQRRGVSSITDTQYF	TGTGCCAGCAGCCAAAGACGGGGGGTTTCTAGTATTACAGATACGCAGTATTTT
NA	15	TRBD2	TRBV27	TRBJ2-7	CASSFVAGRSYEQYF	TGTGCCAGCAGTTTTGTAGCGGGGCGCTCCTACGAGCAGTACTTC
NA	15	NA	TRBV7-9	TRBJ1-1	CASSLVGGVSTEAFF	TGTGCCAGCAGCTTAGTGGGGGGAGTAAGCACTGAAGCTTTCTTT
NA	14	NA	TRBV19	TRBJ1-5	CASSMAQGNQPQHF	TGTGCCAGTAGTATGGCGCAGGGCAATCAGCCCCAGCATTTT
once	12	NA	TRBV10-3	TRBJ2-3	CAIRGDPDTQYF	TGTGCCATCAGAGGGGATCCAGATACGCAGTATTTT
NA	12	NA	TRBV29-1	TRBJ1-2	CSVHPGGTGYTF	TGCAGCGTCCACCCGGGGGGTACTGGCTACACCTTC
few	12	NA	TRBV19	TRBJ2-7	CASSHSVGEQYF	TGTGCCAGTAGCCACAGCGTGGGCGAGCAGTACTTC
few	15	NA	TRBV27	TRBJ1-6	CASSLIQGYNSPLHF	TGTGCCAGCAGTCTCATACAGGGATATAATTCACCCCTCCACTTT
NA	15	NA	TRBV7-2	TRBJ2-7	CASSSGTSTIYEQYF	TGTGCCAGCAGCTCAGGGACTTCTACTATCTACGAGCAGTACTTC
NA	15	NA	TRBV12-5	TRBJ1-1	CASGLGVPVNTEAFF	TGTGCTAGTGGTTTGGGGGTTCCGGTGAACACTGAAGCTTTCTTT
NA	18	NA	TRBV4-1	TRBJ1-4	CASSQDPPELLTNEKLFF	TGCGCCAGCAGCCAAGATCCCCCGGAATTGCTTACTAATGAAAAACTGTTTTTT
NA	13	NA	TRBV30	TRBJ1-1	CAWSVGGNTEAFF	TGTGCCTGGAGTGTGGGGGGGAACACTGAAGCTTTCTTT
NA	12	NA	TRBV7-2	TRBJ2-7	CASSLPTNEQYF	TGTGCCAGCAGCTTACCCACTAACGAGCAGTACTTC
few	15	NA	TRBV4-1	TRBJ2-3	CASSQGSSSTDTQYF	TGCGCCAGCAGCCAGGGCAGCTCTAGCACAGATACGCAGTATTTT
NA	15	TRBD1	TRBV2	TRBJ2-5	CASIGDRVLQETQYF	TGTGCCAGCATTGGGGACAGGGTGCTCCAAGAGACCCAGTACTTC
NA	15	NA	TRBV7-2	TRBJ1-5	CASTPAGYSNQPQHF	TGTGCCAGCACCCCCGCAGGGTATAGCAATCAGCCCCAGCATTTT
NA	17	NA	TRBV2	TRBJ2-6	CASTDPRPDSGANVLTF	TGTGCCAGCACTGATCCCAGACCCGACTCTGGGGCCAACGTCCTGACTTTC
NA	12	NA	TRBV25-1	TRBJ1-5	CASSEGQRPQHF	TGTGCCAGCAGTGAGGGTCAGAGGCCCCAGCATTTT
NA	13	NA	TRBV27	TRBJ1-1	CASSWGLNTEAFF	TGTGCCAGCAGTTGGGGGTTGAACACTGAAGCTTTCTTT
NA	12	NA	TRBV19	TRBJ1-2	CASHHKDYGYTF	TGTGCCAGCCACCATAAGGACTATGGCTACACCTTC
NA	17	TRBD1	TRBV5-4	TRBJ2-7	CASSLGQGFKGLNEQYF	TGTGCCAGCAGCCTGGGACAGGGGTTCAAGGGTCTTAACGAGCAGTACTTC
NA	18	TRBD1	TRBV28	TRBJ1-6	CASSPGTARSSYNSPLHF	TGTGCCAGCAGTCCCGGGACAGCTAGGAGCTCCTATAATTCACCCCTCCACTTT
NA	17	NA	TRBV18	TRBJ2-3	CASSPYGRTSSTDTQYF	TGTGCCAGCTCACCATACGGGAGAACTTCTAGCACAGATACGCAGTATTTT
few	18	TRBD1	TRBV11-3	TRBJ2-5	CASSRIEQRDRGLETQYF	TGTGCCAGCAGCCGGATAGAGCAAAGAGACAGGGGACTGGAGACCCAGTACTTC
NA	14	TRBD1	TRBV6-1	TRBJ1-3	CAIYYRGLGNTIYF	TGTGCCATCTATTACAGGGGGCTTGGAAACACCATATATTTT
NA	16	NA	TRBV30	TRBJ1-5	CAWRGGGGSSNQPQHF	TGTGCCTGGAGGGGGGGAGGGGGGAGTAGCAATCAGCCCCAGCATTTT
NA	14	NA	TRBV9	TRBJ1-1	CASSVAQVNTEAFF	TGTGCCAGCAGCGTAGCACAGGTGAACACTGAAGCTTTCTTT
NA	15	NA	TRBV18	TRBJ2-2	CASSAGTTNTGELFF	TGTGCCAGCTCTGCCGGGACGACGAACACCGGGGAGCTGTTTTTT
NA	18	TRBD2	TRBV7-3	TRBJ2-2	CASSPTPSGGANTGELFF	TGTGCCAGCAGCCCCACCCCTAGCGGGGGGGCGAACACCGGGGAGCTGTTTTTT
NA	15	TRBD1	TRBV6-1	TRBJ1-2	CASRGQGRMYYGYTF	TGTGCCAGCAGGGGACAGGGGAGGATGTACTATGGCTACACCTTC
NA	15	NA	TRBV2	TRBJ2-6	CASMGGALGANVLTF	TGTGCCAGCATGGGGGGGGCGCTTGGGGCCAACGTCCTGACTTTC